Listed below are T cell receptor beta chains from one sample, sequenced in a study of OX40 agonist ivuxolimab in advanced cancers. TCRdb's copy holds only in-frame clones and misses some; the assay was immunoSEQ multiplex PCR. The data hold around 90,000 clones, with over 75% observed a single time. Sequenced here: CD4+ or CD8+ T cells sorted from blood, sampled in a trial of the OX40 agonist ivuxolimab. Receptor source: an adult with an advanced solid tumor such as melanoma, head and neck, liver or kidney cancer. The CDR3 runs from the conserved cysteine through the conserved F or W. Fields, in order: clone size, V gene, CDR3 protein. The size field is filled for only some rows; it gives once, few, many or a size class.

.,TRBV4-2,CASSQDWSGPPYNEQFF
.,TRBV28,CASSLSGNEQYF
once,TRBV30,CACTTIQGRNYGYTF
many,TRBV5-6,CASSLGLISRSGNTIYF
.,TRBV20-1,CSAGITYEQYF
.,TRBV5-6,CASSRPGTGNTGELFF
.,TRBV7-3,CASSLIGRDTEAFF
once,TRBV6-5,CASTRHPRGEQFF
.,TRBV28,CASSLMGRGYGYTF
few,TRBV19,CASSIVQGRTNYGYTF
.,TRBV4-2,CASSLGLAQETQYF
.,TRBV7-9,CASSLTANTEAFF
.,TRBV30,CAWRLGQGGLVGYTF
once,TRBV7-9,CASSLGDRGRNTEAFF
.,TRBV28,CASYTGINQPQHF
.,TRBV19,CASSIDGTSGSLF
.,TRBV6-5,CASTPAHEQFF
.,TRBV11-3,CASSLNPRRRGQETQYF
.,TRBV30,CACEQAFNAYNEQFF
.,TRBV7-2,CASSLGRYNEQFF
.,TRBV19,CASRDREQFF
.,TRBV4-2,CASSQEPGGRNTEAFF
.,TRBV11-2,CASSTVGQGGYGYTF
.,TRBV5-1,CASSSKGRDTEAFF
.,TRBV5-6,CASVQSGRLSLQFF
.,TRBV29-1,CSGQGYGTEAFF
.,TRBV27,CASSWGQANTEAFF
once,TRBV19,CASSPRQGLDTEAFF
once,TRBV29-1,CSVVASGLYNEQFF
.,TRBV11-3,CASSPQNTEAFF
.,TRBV7-6,CASSLGHKETQYF
.,TRBV7-3,CASRLAGATGELFF
.,TRBV30,CAWSVGGSSGNTIYF
.,TRBV15,CATSRDRGLRFF
.,TRBV10-2,CASGVMNTEAFF
.,TRBV5-1,CASSLLAGGVYTQYF
.,TRBV5-6,CASSFIGQGETGELFF
once,TRBV11-3,CASSLFTPTVADTQYF
.,TRBV19,CASADRRSSYNEQFF
.,TRBV5-6,CASSSRLLAPYSYEQYF
.,TRBV19,CASSIFDSQETQYF